This TCR beta chain was captured in a study of cytomegalovirus exposure and HLA in healthy donors. Every donor was a healthy person donating bone marrow. Study-wide findings and caveats: The authors later found HLA-associated TCR beta chains more clonally expanded than equally common others. Specificity of three CMV-associated chains for CMV antigens was verified in vitro. Earlier analysis found most TCR beta V segments productive about 87% or about 30% of the time.

On this clone: Antigen specificity is unknown.

V lost 4 bases and J lost 8, with 27 bases in between. The CDR3 loop spans 17 amino acids. Germline V gene sequence: CDR1 SGHNT, CDR2 YYREEE (reference sequence). Use of 60 Vbeta and 13 Jbeta primers characterized the PCR. The assay was immunoSEQ multiplex PCR, and TCRdb's table has in-frame clones only and misses some. The table has about 160,000 clones, about three quarters seen once. Sequencing was performed on PBMCs. The genes are TRBV5-4 and TRBJ1-2; a weak D match, TRBD1 (5 bases). This TCR came from a female donor in good health and CMV-seronegative. In DNA form, the CDR3 reads TGTGCCAGCAGCCCCAGTGACCGGCCGGGGGGGGTTGGAGGCTACACCTTC. Translated, it gives CASSPSDRPGGVGGYTF.